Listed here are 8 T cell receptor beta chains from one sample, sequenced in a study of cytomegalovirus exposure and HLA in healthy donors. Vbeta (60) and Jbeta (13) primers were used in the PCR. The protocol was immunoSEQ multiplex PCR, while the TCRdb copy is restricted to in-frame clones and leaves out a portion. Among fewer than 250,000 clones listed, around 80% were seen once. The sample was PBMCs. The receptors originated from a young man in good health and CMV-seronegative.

The CDR3 sequence is CASSHSRINPSNEQFF. CDR3 bases: TGTGCCAGCAGCCATTCCCGCATCAACCCTAGCAATGAGCAGTTCTTC. The chain links TRBV7-8 to TRBJ2-1; D call uncertain. This CDR3 has 16 residues. The V end was cut by 5 bases, the J end by 6 bases, with 20 bases between. From germline, CDR1 is SGHVS and CDR2 FQNEAQ.

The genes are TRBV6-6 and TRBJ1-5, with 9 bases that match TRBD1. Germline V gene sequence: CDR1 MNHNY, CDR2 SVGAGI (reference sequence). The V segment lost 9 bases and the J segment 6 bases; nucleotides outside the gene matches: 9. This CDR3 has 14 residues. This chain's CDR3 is CASTPGQGSQPQHF. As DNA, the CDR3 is TGTGCCAGTACCCCGGGACAGGGTTCTCAGCCCCAGCATTTT.

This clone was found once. CDR3 amino acids: CASSKYEIKTGEFGNTIYF. For the CDR3, the DNA is TGTGCCAGCAGCAAATATGAAATCAAGACAGGGGAATTTGGAAACACCATATATTTT. This chain uses TRBV5-4 with TRBJ1-3; the match to TRBD1 covers 8 bases. Germline CDR1 reads SGHNT; CDR2 reads YYREEE (reference sequence). The V and J ends lost 4 bases and 3 bases, in that order; junction bases with no gene match: 18. The CDR3 extends over 19 amino acids.

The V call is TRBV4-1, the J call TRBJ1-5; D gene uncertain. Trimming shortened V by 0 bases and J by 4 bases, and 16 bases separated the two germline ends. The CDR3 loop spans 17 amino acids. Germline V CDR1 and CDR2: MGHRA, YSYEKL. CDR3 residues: CASSQDKLAVTNQPQHF. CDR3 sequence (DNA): TGCGCCAGCAGCCAAGATAAGTTGGCAGTTACAAATCAGCCCCAGCATTTT.

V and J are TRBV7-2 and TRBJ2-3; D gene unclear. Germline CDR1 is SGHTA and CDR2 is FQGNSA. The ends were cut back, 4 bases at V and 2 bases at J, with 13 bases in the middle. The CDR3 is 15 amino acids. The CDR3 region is CASSSLTSYTDTQYF. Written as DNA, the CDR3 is TGTGCCAGCAGCTCACTTACGAGCTACACAGATACGCAGTATTTT.

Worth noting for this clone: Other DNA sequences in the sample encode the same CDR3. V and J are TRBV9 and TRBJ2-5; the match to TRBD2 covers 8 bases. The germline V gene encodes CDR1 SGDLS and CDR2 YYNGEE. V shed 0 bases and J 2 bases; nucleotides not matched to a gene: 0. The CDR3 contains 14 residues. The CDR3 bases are TGTGCCAGCAGCGTAGGCGGGGGGCAAGAGACCCAGTACTTC. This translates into CASSVGGGQETQYF. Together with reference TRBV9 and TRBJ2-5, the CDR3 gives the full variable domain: DSGVTQTPKHLITATGQRVTLRCSPRSGDLSVYWYQQSLDQGLQFLIQYYNGEERAKGNILERFSAQQFPDLHSELNLSSLELGDSALYFCASSVGGGQETQYFGPGTRLLVL.

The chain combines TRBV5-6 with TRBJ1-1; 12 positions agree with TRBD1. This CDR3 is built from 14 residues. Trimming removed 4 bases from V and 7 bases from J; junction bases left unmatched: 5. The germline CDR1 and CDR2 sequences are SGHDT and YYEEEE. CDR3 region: CASSGDRGLGEAFF. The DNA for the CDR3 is TGTGCCAGCAGCGGGGACAGGGGGCTAGGTGAAGCTTTCTTT.

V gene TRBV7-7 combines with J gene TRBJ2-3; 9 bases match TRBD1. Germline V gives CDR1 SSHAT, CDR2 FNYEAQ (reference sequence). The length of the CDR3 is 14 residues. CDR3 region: CASGSGTGPDTQYF. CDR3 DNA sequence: TGTGCTAGCGGATCCGGGACAGGGCCAGATACGCAGTATTTT.